Listed here is a single T cell receptor (beta chain). As yet, its antigen is unknown. The sample comes from a study of T cells after yellow fever vaccination. Broader study findings: Peak timing came faster in the weaker secondary response, day 5 versus 15.

This CDR3 has 12 residues. CDR1 is GTSNPN and CDR2 is SVGIG in the germline V gene (reference sequence). Between the trimmed V and J ends, which lost 0 bases and 9 bases, there was a span of 12 bases. Via MiXCR, TCRdb re-called the 5' RACE reads, giving one row per CDR3 protein. The data hold roughly 120,000 distinct CDR3 sequences, with more than 6.5% observed a single time. Here the sequenced sample was CD4+ T cells sorted from PBMCs, taken approximately 11 days after the first yellow fever vaccination. The receptor was derived from a man aged 18 to 35 who received the YFV17D yellow fever vaccine. The rearrangement links TRBV30 to TRBJ2-7; D remains ambiguous. The CDR3 DNA is TGTGCCTGGAGTGTATTGACCGAGAGGCAGTACTTC. Translated: CAWSVLTERQYF.